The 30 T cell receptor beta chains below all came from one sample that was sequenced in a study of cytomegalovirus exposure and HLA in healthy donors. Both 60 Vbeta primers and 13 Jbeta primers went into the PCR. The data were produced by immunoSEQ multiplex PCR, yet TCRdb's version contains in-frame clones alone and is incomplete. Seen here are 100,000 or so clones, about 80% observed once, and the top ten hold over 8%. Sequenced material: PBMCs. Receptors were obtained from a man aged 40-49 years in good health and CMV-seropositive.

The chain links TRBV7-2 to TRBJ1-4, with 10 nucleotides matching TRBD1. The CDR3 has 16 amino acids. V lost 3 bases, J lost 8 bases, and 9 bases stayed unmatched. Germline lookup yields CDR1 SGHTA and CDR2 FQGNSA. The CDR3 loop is CASSFRGDRGSEKLFF. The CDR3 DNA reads TGTGCCAGCAGCTTTAGGGGGGACAGGGGCAGCGAAAAACTGTTTTTT.

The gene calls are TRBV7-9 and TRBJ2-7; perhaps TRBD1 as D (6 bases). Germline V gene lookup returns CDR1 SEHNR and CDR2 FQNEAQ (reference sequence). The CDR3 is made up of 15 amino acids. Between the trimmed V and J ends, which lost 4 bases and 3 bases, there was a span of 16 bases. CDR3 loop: CASSSLTSGVYEQYF. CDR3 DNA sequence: TGTGCCAGCAGCTCGCTGACCTCAGGGGTCTACGAGCAGTACTTC.

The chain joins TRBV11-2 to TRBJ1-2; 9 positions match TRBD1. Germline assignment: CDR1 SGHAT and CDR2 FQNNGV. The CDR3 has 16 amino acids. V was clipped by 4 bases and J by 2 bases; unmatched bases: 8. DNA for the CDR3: TGTGCCAGCAGCTCCCCGGGACAGGGAATCAACTATGGCTACACCTTC. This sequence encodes CASSSPGQGINYGYTF.

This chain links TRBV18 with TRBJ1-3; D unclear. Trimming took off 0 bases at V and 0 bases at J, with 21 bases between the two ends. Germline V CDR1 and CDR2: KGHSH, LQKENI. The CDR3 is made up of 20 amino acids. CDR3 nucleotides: TGTGCCAGCTCACCACCAATCTTCGCCAGAGTGACACTCTCTGGAAACACCATATATTTT. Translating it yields CASSPPIFARVTLSGNTIYF.

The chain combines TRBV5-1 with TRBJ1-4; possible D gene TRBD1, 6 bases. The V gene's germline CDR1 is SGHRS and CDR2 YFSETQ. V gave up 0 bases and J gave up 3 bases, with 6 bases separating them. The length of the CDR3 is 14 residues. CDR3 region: CASSLEGANEKLFF. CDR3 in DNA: TGCGCCAGCAGCTTGGAGGGGGCTAATGAAAAACTGTTTTTT.

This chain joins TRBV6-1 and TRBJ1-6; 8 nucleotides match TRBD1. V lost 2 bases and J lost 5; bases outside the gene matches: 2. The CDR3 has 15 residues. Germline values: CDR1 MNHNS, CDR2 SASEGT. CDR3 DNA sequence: TGTGCCAGCAGTGAACGGGACAGGAATAATTCACCCCTCCACTTT. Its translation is CASSERDRNNSPLHF.

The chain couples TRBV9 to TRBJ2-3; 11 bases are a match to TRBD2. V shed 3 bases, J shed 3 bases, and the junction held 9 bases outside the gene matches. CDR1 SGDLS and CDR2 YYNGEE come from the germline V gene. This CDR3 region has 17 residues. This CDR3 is CASSALAGGPGTDTQYF. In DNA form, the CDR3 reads TGTGCCAGCAGCGCCTTAGCGGGGGGGCCGGGAACAGATACGCAGTATTTT.

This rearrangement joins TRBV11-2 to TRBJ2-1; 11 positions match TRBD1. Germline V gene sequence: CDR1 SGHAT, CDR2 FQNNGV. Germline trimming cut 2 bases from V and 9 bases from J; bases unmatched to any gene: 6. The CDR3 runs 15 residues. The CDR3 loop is CASSLMLGTGGEQFF. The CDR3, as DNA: TGTGCCAGCAGCTTAATGCTAGGGACAGGGGGTGAGCAGTTCTTC.

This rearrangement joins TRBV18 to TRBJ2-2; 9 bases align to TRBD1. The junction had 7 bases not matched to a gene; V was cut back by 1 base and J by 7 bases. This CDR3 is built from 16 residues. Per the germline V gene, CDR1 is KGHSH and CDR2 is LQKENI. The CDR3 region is CASSPRQGGNDGELFF. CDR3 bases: TGTGCCAGCTCACCACGACAGGGGGGAAATGACGGGGAGCTGTTTTTT. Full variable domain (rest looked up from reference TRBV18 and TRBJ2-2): NAGVMQNPRHLVRRRGQEARLRCSPMKGHSHVYWYRQLPEEGLKFMVYLQKENIIDESGMPKERFSAEFPKEGPSILRIQQVVRGDSAAYFCASSPRQGGNDGELFFGEGSRLTVL.

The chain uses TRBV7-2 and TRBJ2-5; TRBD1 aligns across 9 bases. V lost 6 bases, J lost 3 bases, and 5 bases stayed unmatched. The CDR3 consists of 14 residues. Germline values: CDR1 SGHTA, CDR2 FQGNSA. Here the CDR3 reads CASRPGTGKETQYF. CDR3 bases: TGTGCCAGCAGACCCGGGACAGGGAAAGAGACCCAGTACTTC.

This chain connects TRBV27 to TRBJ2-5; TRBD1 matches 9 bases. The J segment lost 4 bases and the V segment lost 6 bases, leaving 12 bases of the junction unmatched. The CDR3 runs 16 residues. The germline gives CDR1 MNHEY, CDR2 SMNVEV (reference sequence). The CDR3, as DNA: TGTGCCAGCAGCTCCTGGGCGGGACAGGGAAGAGAGACCCAGTACTTC. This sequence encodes CASSSWAGQGRETQYF.

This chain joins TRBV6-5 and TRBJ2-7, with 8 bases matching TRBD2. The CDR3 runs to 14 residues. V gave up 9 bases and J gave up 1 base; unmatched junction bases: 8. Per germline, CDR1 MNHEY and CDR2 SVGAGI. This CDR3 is CASAGGRRSYEQYF. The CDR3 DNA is TGTGCCAGTGCGGGGGGCAGGCGGTCCTACGAGCAGTACTTC.

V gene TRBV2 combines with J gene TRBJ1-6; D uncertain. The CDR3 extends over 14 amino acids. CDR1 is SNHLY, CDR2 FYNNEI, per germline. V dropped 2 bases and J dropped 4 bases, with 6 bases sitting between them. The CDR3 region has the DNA TGTGCCAGCAGTGAATCGGGGTATAATTCACCCCTCCACTTT. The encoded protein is CASSESGYNSPLHF.

The CDR3 nucleotides read TGTGCCTGGAGACTCCCCGCAGGGGGTGCGGGGGGGACCCAGTACTTC. It codes for CAWRLPAGGAGGTQYF. The V call is TRBV30, the J call TRBJ2-5, with D possibly matching TRBD2 (8 bases). The V gene lost 3 bases and the J gene lost 7 bases, with 24 bases spanning the gap. The CDR3 consists of 16 residues. Germline CDR1 and CDR2: GTSNPN and SVGIG (reference sequence).

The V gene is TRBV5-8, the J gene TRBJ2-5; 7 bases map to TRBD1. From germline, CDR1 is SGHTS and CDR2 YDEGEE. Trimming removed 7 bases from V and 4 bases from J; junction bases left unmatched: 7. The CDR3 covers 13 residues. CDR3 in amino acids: CASPRYRGETQYF. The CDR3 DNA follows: TGTGCCAGCCCCAGGTACAGGGGAGAGACCCAGTACTTC.

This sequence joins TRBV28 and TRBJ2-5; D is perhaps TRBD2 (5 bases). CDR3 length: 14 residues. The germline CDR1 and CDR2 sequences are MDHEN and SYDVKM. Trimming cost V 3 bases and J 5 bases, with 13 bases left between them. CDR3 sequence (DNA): TGTGCCAGCAGTTTTTCGTTGGGGAGCGAGACCCAGTACTTC. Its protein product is CASSFSLGSETQYF.

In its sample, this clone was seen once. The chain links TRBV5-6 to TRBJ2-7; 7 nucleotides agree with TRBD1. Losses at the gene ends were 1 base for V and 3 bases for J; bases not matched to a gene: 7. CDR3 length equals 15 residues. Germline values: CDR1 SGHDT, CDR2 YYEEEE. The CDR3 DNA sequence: TGTGCCAGCAGCTTGTGGGACAGACCGTTCTACGAGCAGTACTTC. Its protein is CASSLWDRPFYEQYF.

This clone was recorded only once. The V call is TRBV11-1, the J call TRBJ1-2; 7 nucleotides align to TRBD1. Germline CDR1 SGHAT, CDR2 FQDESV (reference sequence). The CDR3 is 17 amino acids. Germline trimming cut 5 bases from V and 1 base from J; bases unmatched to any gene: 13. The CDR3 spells CASSLTSGGRLNYGYTF. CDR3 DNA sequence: TGTGCCAGCAGCCTAACGTCAGGGGGACGTCTTAACTATGGCTACACCTTC.

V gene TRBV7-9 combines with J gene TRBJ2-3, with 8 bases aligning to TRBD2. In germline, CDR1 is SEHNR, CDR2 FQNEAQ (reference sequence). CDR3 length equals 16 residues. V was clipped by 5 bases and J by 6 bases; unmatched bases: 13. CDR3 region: CASSPPRTSFQDTQYF. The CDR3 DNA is TGTGCCAGCAGCCCGCCGAGGACTAGCTTCCAGGATACGCAGTATTTT.

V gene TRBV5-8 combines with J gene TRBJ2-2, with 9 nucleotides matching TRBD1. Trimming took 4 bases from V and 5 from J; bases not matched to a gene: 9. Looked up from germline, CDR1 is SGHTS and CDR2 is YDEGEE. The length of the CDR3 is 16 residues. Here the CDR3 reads CASSHGQGKRTGELFF. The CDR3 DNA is TGTGCCAGCAGCCATGGACAGGGGAAGAGGACCGGGGAGCTGTTTTTT.

This CDR3 reads CASSLDRGFFGWFF. The CDR3 bases are TGTGCCAGCTCGTTGGACAGGGGCTTCTTTGGATGGTTCTTC. The chain links TRBV18 to TRBJ2-1; 9 bases map to TRBD1. Germline loops: CDR1 KGHSH, CDR2 LQKENI. J gave up 15 bases and V 6 bases, and 15 bases lay outside the gene matches. This CDR3 region has 14 residues.

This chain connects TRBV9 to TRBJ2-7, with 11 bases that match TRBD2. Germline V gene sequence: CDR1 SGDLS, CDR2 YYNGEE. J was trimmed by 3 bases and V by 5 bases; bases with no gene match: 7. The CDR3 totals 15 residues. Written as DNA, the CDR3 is TGTGCCAGCAGTCGGGCCGGGACTAGCGGCTACGAGCAGTACTTC. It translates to CASSRAGTSGYEQYF. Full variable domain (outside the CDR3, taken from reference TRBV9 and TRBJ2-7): DSGVTQTPKHLITATGQRVTLRCSPRSGDLSVYWYQQSLDQGLQFLIQYYNGEERAKGNILERFSAQQFPDLHSELNLSSLELGDSALYFCASSRAGTSGYEQYFGPGTRLTVT.

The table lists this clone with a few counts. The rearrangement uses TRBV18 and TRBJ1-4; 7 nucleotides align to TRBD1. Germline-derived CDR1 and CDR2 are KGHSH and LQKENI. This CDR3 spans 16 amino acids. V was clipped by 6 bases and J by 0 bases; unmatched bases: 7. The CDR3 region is CASSEQGPATNEKLFF. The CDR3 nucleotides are TGTGCCAGCTCCGAACAGGGGCCTGCAACTAATGAAAAACTGTTTTTT.

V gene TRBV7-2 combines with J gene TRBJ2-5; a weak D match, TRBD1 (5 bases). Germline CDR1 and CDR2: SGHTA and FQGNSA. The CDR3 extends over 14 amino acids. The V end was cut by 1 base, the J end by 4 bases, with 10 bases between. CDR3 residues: CASSLGAGLETQYF. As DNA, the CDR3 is TGTGCCAGCAGCTTAGGTGCAGGGTTAGAGACCCAGTACTTC.

The CDR3 DNA follows: TGCGCCAGCAGCTTGTCGCGCGGGAGGTACTACGAGCAGTACTTC. This sequence encodes CASSLSRGRYYEQYF. The rearrangement joins TRBV5-1 to TRBJ2-5, with 8 positions matching TRBD2. The J call is in doubt because the DNA end fits TRBJ2-7 better. The CDR3 consists of 15 residues. Germline V gene sequence: CDR1 SGHRS, CDR2 YFSETQ.

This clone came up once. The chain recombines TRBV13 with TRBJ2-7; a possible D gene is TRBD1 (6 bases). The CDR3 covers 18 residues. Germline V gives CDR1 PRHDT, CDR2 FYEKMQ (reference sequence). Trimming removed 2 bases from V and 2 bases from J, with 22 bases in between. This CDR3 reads CASSLRGFADRRTYEQYF. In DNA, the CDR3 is TGTGCCAGCAGCTTAAGGGGGTTCGCTGACAGACGAACCTACGAGCAGTACTTC.

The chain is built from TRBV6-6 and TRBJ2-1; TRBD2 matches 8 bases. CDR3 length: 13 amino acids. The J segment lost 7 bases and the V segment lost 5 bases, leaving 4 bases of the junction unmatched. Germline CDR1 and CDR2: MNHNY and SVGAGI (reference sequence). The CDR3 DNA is TGTGCCAGCAGTAGCGGGAGTTATAATGAGCAGTTCTTC. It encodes CASSSGSYNEQFF.

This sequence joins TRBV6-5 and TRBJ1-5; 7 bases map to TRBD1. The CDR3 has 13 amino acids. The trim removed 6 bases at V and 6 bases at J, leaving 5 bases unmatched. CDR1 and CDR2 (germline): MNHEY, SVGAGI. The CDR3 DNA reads TGTGCCAGCAGCCCGGACAGGTTTCAGCCCCAGCATTTT. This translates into CASSPDRFQPQHF.

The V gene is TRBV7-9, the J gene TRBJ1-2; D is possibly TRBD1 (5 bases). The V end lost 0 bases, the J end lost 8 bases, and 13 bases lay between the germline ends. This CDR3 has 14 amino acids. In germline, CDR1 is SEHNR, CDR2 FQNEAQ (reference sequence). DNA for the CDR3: TGTGCCAGCAGCTTAGCGCTAAGGGACTCGGGCTACACCTTC. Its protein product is CASSLALRDSGYTF.

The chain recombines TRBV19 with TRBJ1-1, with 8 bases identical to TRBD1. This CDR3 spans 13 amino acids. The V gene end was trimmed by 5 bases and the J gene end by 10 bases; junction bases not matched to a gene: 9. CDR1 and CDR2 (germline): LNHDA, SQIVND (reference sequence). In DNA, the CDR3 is TGTGCCAGTAGTGGTGGGACAACAGGGGGAGCTTTCTTT. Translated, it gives CASSGGTTGGAFF.